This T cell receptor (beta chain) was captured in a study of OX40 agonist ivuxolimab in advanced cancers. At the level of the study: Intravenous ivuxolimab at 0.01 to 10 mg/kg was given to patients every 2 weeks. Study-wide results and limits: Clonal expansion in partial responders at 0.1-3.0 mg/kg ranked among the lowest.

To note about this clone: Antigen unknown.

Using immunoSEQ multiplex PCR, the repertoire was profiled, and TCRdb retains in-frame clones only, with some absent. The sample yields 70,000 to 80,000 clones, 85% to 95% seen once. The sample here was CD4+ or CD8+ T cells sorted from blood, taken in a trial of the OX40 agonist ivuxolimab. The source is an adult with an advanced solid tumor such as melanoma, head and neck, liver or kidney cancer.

The CDR3 here is CASSGDGFNHEQYF. The CDR3 DNA sequence: TGCGCCAGCAGTGGGGACGGATTCAACCACGAGCAGTACTTC. The V and J genes are TRBV10-1 and TRBJ2-7, with D perhaps assigned TRBD1 or TRBD2 (5 bases each). Germline lookup yields CDR1 WNHNN and CDR2 SYGVQD (reference sequence). This CDR3 comprises 14 residues. V was pared by 4 bases and J by 5 bases, with 15 bases between.